Listed below are T cell receptor beta chains from one sample, sequenced in a study of T-cell memory formation after mild COVID-19. TCRdb ran MiXCR on the 5' RACE reads and lists one entry per CDR3 protein. The top ten hold roughly 13% of the sample, which has over 400,000 distinct CDR3 sequences, around a quarter seen once. The source material was PBMCs or a T cell subset sorted from them (not recorded which). All receptors derive from an adult woman who had mild COVID-19 (a few samples of this study predate the infection). Cell type and time point are not known. Each CDR3 is given with its conserved first and last residue.

j_call v_call cdr3_aa
TRBJ2-5 TRBV7-6 CASSSPGTGGQETQYF
TRBJ2-1 TRBV20-1 CSAPGLVYNEQFF
TRBJ1-2 TRBV7-8 CASRKPQGGYTF
TRBJ2-7 TRBV5-1 CASSKDRAAYEQYF
TRBJ1-5 TRBV6-1 CASNYVTGLVNQPQHF
TRBJ1-2 TRBV12-3/TRBV12-4 CASSAGSGAGYTF
TRBJ2-4 TRBV11-3 CASSGGVNIQYF
TRBJ2-3 TRBV7-9 CASSRPGLVTDTQYF
TRBJ2-1 TRBV5-1 CASAEGATSYNEQFF
TRBJ1-2 TRBV5-4 CASSGMGQDLLGYTF
TRBJ1-6 TRBV6-6 CASSYSTGGYSPLHF
TRBJ2-2 TRBV30 CAWSVFGRGRPGELFF
TRBJ2-2 TRBV19 CASPRGGGNTGELFF
TRBJ2-7 TRBV6-5 CASRPPADSDEQYF
TRBJ2-5 TRBV5-1 CASSLRVETQYF
TRBJ2-2 TRBV12-3/TRBV12-4 CASSELAAGELFF
TRBJ2-3 TRBV10-3 CAISEPQGRSTDTQYF
TRBJ2-3 TRBV7-7 CASSKGTDRTDTQYF
TRBJ2-2 TRBV2 CASNLAIGELFF
TRBJ2-6 TRBV7-9 CATRESGANVLTF
TRBJ1-4 TRBV28 CASSQDLRSGKLFF
TRBJ2-1 TRBV7-9 CASSATRGDFNEQFF
TRBJ2-5 TRBV5-8 CASRRDRGREETQYF
TRBJ1-1 TRBV29-1 CSVRSPGYTEAFF
TRBJ2-3 TRBV7-8 CASSRREGGTDTQYF
TRBJ2-3 TRBV29-1 CSVFGFADTQYF
TRBJ2-7 TRBV5-1 CASSLTSGIVDEQYF
TRBJ2-5 TRBV9 CASSVARAAQRETQYF
TRBJ2-7 TRBV5-1 CASSLGRERPEQYF
TRBJ2-1 TRBV18 CASSPLTARYEQFF
TRBJ1-1 TRBV7-8 CASSSGGGRYTEAFF
TRBJ2-3 TRBV4-1 CASSQDRVAQYF
TRBJ1-1 TRBV6-5 CASSYGGQGDTEAFF
TRBJ1-1 TRBV3-1 CASSPAGQLNTEAFF
TRBJ2-7 TRBV5-1 CASSLEPGQPLEQYF
TRBJ2-1 TRBV20-1 CSARDPYSNEQFF
TRBJ2-3 TRBV10-3 CAIKAGESTDTQYF
TRBJ1-1 TRBV7-9 CASSFIVNNEAFF
TRBJ1-1 TRBV9 CASSVASGSGLTEAFF
TRBJ2-7 TRBV18 CASSPVGVAYEQYF
TRBJ2-7 TRBV7-2 CASSLEDGTVAYEQYF
TRBJ2-4 TRBV2 CASLAGAGENIQYF
TRBJ1-2 TRBV7-9 CASSLRVDGYTF
TRBJ2-2 TRBV11-3 CASSWGQTGSPGELFF
TRBJ2-1 TRBV25-1 CASAGGGPYNEQFF
TRBJ1-1 TRBV28 CASEDHTEAFF
TRBJ1-4 TRBV24-1 CATSEPPGDRGEKLFF